Reported below is one T cell receptor (beta chain). Its antigen is unknown. This same CDR3 is encoded by further DNA sequences in the sample. This sample was taken from a study of T cell responses to AZD1222 COVID-19 vaccine. Whole-study results and caveats: Spike-specific TCR breadth and depth went up after people got two AZD1222 doses. Variant regions that are unmutated are reportedly the target of nearly half of spike-specific TCRs.

Some clones are missing from TCRdb's copy, which holds only in-frame ones; the method was immunoSEQ multiplex PCR. This sample has approximately 200,000 clones, with over 85% found just once. The CDR3 is 14 amino acids. The V end lost 1 base, the J end lost 1 base, and 7 bases lay between the germline ends. CDR1 and CDR2 from the germline V gene are SEHNR and FQNEAQ (reference sequence). The receptor's source is an adult who received the AZD1222 COVID-19 vaccine. The chain employs TRBV7-9 and TRBJ1-1; D uncertain. Material: peripheral blood, obtained 28 days after the second AZD1222 dose. CDR3: CASSLEGGNTEAFF. CDR3 coding DNA: TGTGCCAGCAGCTTAGAGGGAGGGAACACTGAAGCTTTCTTT. The variable domain in full, with the rest retrieved from reference TRBV7-9 and TRBJ1-1, is DTGVSQNPRHKITKRGQNVTFRCDPISEHNRLYWYRQTLGQGPEFLTYFQNEAQLEKSRLLSDRFSAERPKGSFSTLEIQRTEQGDSAMYLCASSLEGGNTEAFFGQGTRLTVV.